One and the same sample provided the 24 T cell receptor beta chains below, sequenced in a study of T cells in localized non-small cell lung cancer. Clones were sequenced by immunoSEQ multiplex PCR, and TCRdb holds only the in-frame ones, with some missing. In the table there are 70,000 or so clones, 70% to 85% of which are singletons. The specimen comprised peripheral blood, sampled before any cancer treatment. The receptor set was obtained from a female donor of 60 years or more with stage I lung adenocarcinoma.

This chain links TRBV19 with TRBJ2-1, with TRBD1 identical over 7 bases. CDR3 length equals 15 residues. V lost 3 bases, J lost 3 bases, and 5 bases stayed unmatched. The germline CDR1 and CDR2 sequences are LNHDA and SQIVND (reference sequence). The CDR3 here is CASSMPGTVYNEQFF. The CDR3 region has the DNA TGTGCCAGTAGTATGCCCGGGACAGTCTACAATGAGCAGTTCTTC. The entire variable domain, with the rest obtained from reference TRBV19 and TRBJ2-1, is as follows: DGGITQSPKYLFRKEGQNVTLSCEQNLNHDAMYWYRQDPGQGLRLIYYSQIVNDFQKGDIAEGYSVSREKKESFPLTVTSAQKNPTAFYLCASSMPGTVYNEQFFGPGTRLTVL.

The V and J genes are TRBV5-1 and TRBJ1-4, with TRBD1 matching over 8 bases. J lost 7 bases, V lost 0 bases, and 20 bases had no gene match. The CDR3 sequence is 20 residues long. Per the germline V gene, CDR1 is SGHRS and CDR2 is YFSETQ. The CDR3 here is CASSLAASVTGGQGGEKLFF. The CDR3 DNA sequence: TGCGCCAGCAGCTTGGCCGCATCGGTTACCGGAGGACAGGGTGGTGAAAAACTGTTTTTT. The full variable domain, completed using reference TRBV5-1 and TRBJ1-4, is KAGVTQTPRYLIKTRGQQVTLSCSPISGHRSVSWYQQTPGQGLQFLFEYFSETQRNKGNFPGRFSGRQFSNSRSEMNVSTLELGDSALYLCASSLAASVTGGQGGEKLFFGSGTQLSVL.

This rearrangement joins TRBV5-1 to TRBJ1-3, with TRBD1 as a possible D gene (6 bases). Germline V gene lookup returns CDR1 SGHRS and CDR2 YFSETQ. Deletions cut 2 bases from V and 1 base from J, with 10 bases between. CDR3 length: 15 residues. The CDR3 DNA follows: TGCGCCAGCAGCTTATCAGGGGTTTCTGGAAACACCATATATTTT. Encoded protein: CASSLSGVSGNTIYF.

DNA of the CDR3: TGTGCCAGCAGTCAAACGACAGGGAGAAATTCACCCCTCCACTTT. Amino acids: CASSQTTGRNSPLHF. The genes are TRBV28 and TRBJ1-6, with 7 positions matching TRBD1. V was clipped by 5 bases and J by 7 bases; unmatched bases: 8. The CDR3 loop spans 15 amino acids. Per the germline V gene, CDR1 is MDHEN and CDR2 is SYDVKM.

This chain uses TRBV4-3 with TRBJ2-7; 7 bases map to TRBD1. Germline values: CDR1 LGHNA, CDR2 YSLEER. J gave up 5 bases and V 2 bases, and 9 bases lay outside the gene matches. This CDR3 comprises 15 residues. CDR3 protein: CASSQRDRAVHEQYF. Written as DNA, the CDR3 is TGCGCCAGCAGCCAACGCGACAGGGCGGTACACGAGCAGTACTTC.

J is TRBJ1-2 and V is TRBV19; D is possibly TRBD1 (6 bases). Germline values: CDR1 LNHDA, CDR2 SQIVND (reference sequence). This CDR3 has 13 amino acids. V lost 7 bases and J lost 8, with 17 bases in between. CDR3 loop: CASTGAGPPGYTF. CDR3 in DNA: TGTGCCAGTACGGGGGCAGGCCCCCCCGGCTACACCTTC.

The gene calls are TRBV5-1 and TRBJ1-3; D possibly corresponds to TRBD1 (5 bases). The CDR3 contains 16 residues. V was cut by 0 bases and J by 0 bases, with 10 bases left in between. CDR1 is SGHRS and CDR2 is YFSETQ in the germline V gene. The CDR3: CASSLEGLLSGNTIYF. CDR3 DNA: TGCGCCAGCAGCTTGGAGGGGCTCCTCTCTGGAAACACCATATATTTT.

This clone came up a few times. CDR3 sequence (DNA): TGTGCCAGCAGTTACGGGACAGGGGGCAAAAACATTCAGTACTTC. Its translation: CASSYGTGGKNIQYF. This chain joins TRBV6-5 and TRBJ2-4; 11 positions match TRBD1. Germline-derived CDR1 and CDR2 are MNHEY and SVGAGI. V lost 2 bases to trimming and J lost 3 bases; unmatched junction nucleotides: 0. The CDR3 totals 15 residues.

Comments on this clone: The DNA is omitted, as the CDR3 cannot be located on it reliably, and the CDR3 follows TCRdb's listing. The chain has TRBV5-6 and TRBJ1-2. Per germline, CDR1 SGHDT and CDR2 YYEEEE. Counting both end residues, the CDR3 totals 11 amino acids. CDR3 in amino acids: CASSFGNGYTF.

The chain uses TRBV4-3 and TRBJ2-1; the D gene could be TRBD1 or TRBD2 (5 bases each). The CDR3 runs 13 residues. CDR1 and CDR2 (germline): LGHNA, YSLEER. V lost 3 bases and J lost 9, with 12 bases in between. The CDR3, as DNA: TGCGCCAGCAGCCATGACCCAGGGACTGAGCAGTTCTTC. Its protein product is CASSHDPGTEQFF.

This chain links TRBV7-2 with TRBJ2-7, with D possibly matching TRBD2 (5 bases). V was cut by 8 bases and J by 6 bases, with 20 bases left in between. The germline CDR1 and CDR2 sequences are SGHTA and FQGNSA. The CDR3 runs to 14 residues. This chain's CDR3 is CASQTGPAGREQYF. The CDR3 DNA follows: TGTGCCAGCCAGACCGGGCCCGCGGGCCGCGAGCAGTACTTC.

V is TRBV5-6 and J is TRBJ2-7; no definite D call. Looked up from germline, CDR1 is SGHDT and CDR2 is YYEEEE. This CDR3 is built from 12 residues. The V end was cut by 4 bases, the J end by 2 bases, with 7 bases between. CDR3: CASSTITYEQYF. In DNA form, the CDR3 reads TGTGCCAGCAGCACCATAACCTACGAGCAGTACTTC.

This clone was observed a handful of times. The chain has TRBV28 and TRBJ2-5; TRBD1 matches at 7 bases. The CDR3 has 14 amino acids. CDR1 is MDHEN and CDR2 is SYDVKM in the germline V gene. The V gene end was trimmed by 2 bases and the J gene end by 4 bases; junction bases not matched to a gene: 4. The CDR3 DNA sequence: TGTGCCAGCAGTTTAAGGGGGCGCCGAGAGACCCAGTACTTC. Translated: CASSLRGRRETQYF.

The V and J genes are TRBV9 and TRBJ2-1; TRBD2 agrees at 13 bases. Trimming removed 4 bases from V and 4 bases from J; junction bases left unmatched: 8. In germline, CDR1 is SGDLS, CDR2 YYNGEE. The CDR3 is made up of 17 amino acids. CDR3 nucleotides: TGTGCCAGCAGCCTTGGACTAGCGGGAGCTACGTACAATGAGCAGTTCTTC. Residues: CASSLGLAGATYNEQFF.

The rearrangement uses TRBV5-1 and TRBJ2-3, with 7 bases fitting TRBD2. The germline V gene encodes CDR1 SGHRS and CDR2 YFSETQ. With V trimmed by 0 bases and J by 1 base, 2 bases remained unmatched. This CDR3 comprises 15 residues. The CDR3 region has the DNA TGCGCCAGCAGCTTGGGTCGGGGGGGCACAGATACGCAGTATTTT. Translating it yields CASSLGRGGTDTQYF.

This clone has just one count. The chain uses TRBV10-3 and TRBJ2-5, with D uncertain. From germline, CDR1 is ENHRY and CDR2 SYGVKD. The CDR3 totals 9 residues. Trimming left V 6 bases short and J 4 bases short, with 0 bases between. The CDR3 protein is CAIRETQYF. For the CDR3, the DNA is TGTGCCATCAGAGAGACCCAGTACTTC.

The CDR3 sequence: CASSEGHRGYSYNEQFF. CDR3 coding DNA: TGCGCCAGCAGTGAAGGCCACCGGGGCTACTCCTACAATGAGCAGTTCTTC. The chain uses TRBV10-2 and TRBJ2-1; tentatively, D is TRBD1 or TRBD2 (5 bases each). V was clipped by 3 bases and J by 0 bases, with 15 bases between them. The CDR3 sequence is 17 residues long. The germline CDR1 and CDR2 sequences are WSHSY and SAAADI.

Only one count was recorded for this clone. The genes are TRBV7-4 and TRBJ2-5, with unresolved D. The CDR3 has 12 amino acids. V was cut by 5 bases and J by 2 bases, with 6 bases left in between. Germline CDR1 is SGHVT and CDR2 is SQSDAQ. CDR3 DNA: TGTGCCAGCAGCGTATGGCAAGAGACCCAGTACTTC. Its translation is CASSVWQETQYF.

The chain has TRBV18 and TRBJ2-7; TRBD2 agrees at 14 bases. This CDR3 has 15 residues. Germline trimming cut 3 bases from V and 5 bases from J; bases unmatched to any gene: 3. Germline CDR1 is KGHSH and CDR2 is LQKENI. The CDR3 reads CASSPTSGRAHEQYF. The CDR3 region has the DNA TGTGCCAGCTCACCGACTAGCGGGAGGGCCCACGAGCAGTACTTC.

The gene calls are TRBV4-1 and TRBJ1-1; no clear D gene. Trimming removed 2 bases at V and 0 bases at J, with 16 bases between. Looked up from germline, CDR1 is MGHRA and CDR2 is YSYEKL. The CDR3 length is 17 residues. This CDR3 reads CASSQRPPVSVNTEAFF. DNA of the CDR3: TGCGCCAGCAGCCAACGGCCCCCAGTATCAGTGAACACTGAAGCTTTCTTT.

The gene calls are TRBV12-5 and TRBJ1-2; D is undetermined. Looked up from germline, CDR1 is LGHNT and CDR2 is FRNRAP. The CDR3 totals 11 residues. With 2 bases removed from V and 3 bases from J, the gap between germline ends came to 1 base. The DNA for the CDR3 is TGTGCTAGTGGTTTGTACTATGGCTACACCTTC. This codes for CASGLYYGYTF.

The chain joins TRBV7-9 to TRBJ1-2; tentative D call: TRBD1 (6 bases). Germline-derived CDR1 and CDR2 are SEHNR and FQNEAQ (reference sequence). V lost 4 bases to trimming and J lost 7 bases, with 19 bases between them. CDR3 length: 15 residues. The CDR3 spells CASSSLGGAGSGYTF. The CDR3 nucleotides are TGTGCCAGCAGCTCCCTCGGGGGGGCAGGTAGTGGCTACACCTTC.

V and J are TRBV5-1 and TRBJ1-6; D remains unclear. In germline, CDR1 is SGHRS, CDR2 YFSETQ. This CDR3 region has 17 residues. Between the trimmed V and J ends, which lost 0 bases and 3 bases, there was a span of 13 bases. For the CDR3, the DNA is TGCGCCAGCAGCTTGGGTCAACCGGGATTCTATAATTCACCCCTCCACTTT. This gives the protein CASSLGQPGFYNSPLHF.

As to this clone: The same CDR3 can be traced to other DNA sequences in this sample. The CDR3 region is CASSGTGLFSYEQYF. In nucleotides, the CDR3 is TGTGCCAGCAGCGGGACAGGCCTCTTCTCCTACGAGCAGTACTTC. This sequence joins TRBV2 and TRBJ2-7; 8 nucleotides align to TRBD1. The CDR3 consists of 15 residues. V dropped 6 bases and J dropped 0; count of bases not matched to a gene: 7. Germline lookup yields CDR1 SNHLY and CDR2 FYNNEI. The complete variable domain, with remaining parts taken from reference TRBV2 and TRBJ2-7, reads EPEVTQTPSHQVTQMGQEVILRCVPISNHLYFYWYRQILGQKVEFLVSFYNNEISEKSEIFDDQFSVERPDGSNFTLKIRSTKLEDSAMYFCASSGTGLFSYEQYFGPGTRLTVT.